This T cell receptor beta chain was sequenced for a study of beta chain features in type 1 diabetes. Study in general: When patients were set against healthy donors, age, gender and cell yields were similar. Over all samples combined, 107,917,701 sorted cells were examined.

Findings and caveats of the study: Patients and controls would be equally affected if PCR favored shorter templates.

With regard to this clone: Its antigen is as yet unknown.

Since all of the isolated RNA was reverse transcribed, expressed TCRB transcripts were what got sequenced. Some clones are missing from TCRdb's copy, which holds only in-frame ones; the method was immunoSEQ multiplex PCR. The sample carries about 620,000 clones, 15% to 19% recorded once. Source material: naive CD4+ T cells from blood. The TCR comes from a man aged 18-30 years in good health.

The DNA for the CDR3 is TGTGCCAGCAGCCTGTCGGGCTGGGATGAGGCCGGGGAGCTGTTTTTT. Protein product: CASSLSGWDEAGELFF. The rearrangement uses TRBV5-6 and TRBJ2-2; D remains unclear. Germline loops: CDR1 SGHDT, CDR2 YYEEEE. The V end was cut by 4 bases, the J end by 6 bases, with 19 bases between. This CDR3 comprises 16 residues.